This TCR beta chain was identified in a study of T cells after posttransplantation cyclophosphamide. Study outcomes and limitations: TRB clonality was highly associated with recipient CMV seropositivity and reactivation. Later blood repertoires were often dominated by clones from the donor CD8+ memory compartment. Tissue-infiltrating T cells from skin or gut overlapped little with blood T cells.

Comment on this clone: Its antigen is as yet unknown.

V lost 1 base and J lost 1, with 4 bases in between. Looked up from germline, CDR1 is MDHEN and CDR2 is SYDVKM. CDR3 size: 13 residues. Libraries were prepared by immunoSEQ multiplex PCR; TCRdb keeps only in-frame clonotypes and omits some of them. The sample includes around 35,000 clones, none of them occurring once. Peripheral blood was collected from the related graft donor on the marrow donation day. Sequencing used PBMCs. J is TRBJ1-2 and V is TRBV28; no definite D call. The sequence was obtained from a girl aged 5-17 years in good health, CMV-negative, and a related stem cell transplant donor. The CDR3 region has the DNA TGTGCCAGCAGTTTATACATTAACTATGGCTACACCTTC. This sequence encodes CASSLYINYGYTF.